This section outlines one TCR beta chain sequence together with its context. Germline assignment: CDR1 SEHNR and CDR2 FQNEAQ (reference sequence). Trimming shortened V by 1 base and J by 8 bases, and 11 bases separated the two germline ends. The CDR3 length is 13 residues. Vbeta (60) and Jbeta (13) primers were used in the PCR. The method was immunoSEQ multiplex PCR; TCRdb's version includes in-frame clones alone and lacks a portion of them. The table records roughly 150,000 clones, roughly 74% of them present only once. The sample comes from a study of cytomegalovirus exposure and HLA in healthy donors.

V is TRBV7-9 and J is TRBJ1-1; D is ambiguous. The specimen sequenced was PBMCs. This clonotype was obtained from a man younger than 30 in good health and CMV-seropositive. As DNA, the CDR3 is TGTGCCAGCAGCTTAGATTCTAGAATGGAAGCTTTCTTT. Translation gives CASSLDSRMEAFF.